A single sample is the source of the 29 T cell receptor beta chains below, sequenced in a study of PD-L1 blockade in urothelial cancer. Repertoires were generated with immunoSEQ multiplex PCR, while TCRdb's copy carries only in-frame clones and drops some. The sample lists approximately 32,000 clones; around 79% were seen once. Specimen: PBMCs, collected around atezolizumab (anti-PD-L1) treatment. The receptors come from a man aged 65 to 79 with urothelial cancer.

The rearrangement joins TRBV27 to TRBJ1-1; D is uncertain. The germline gives CDR1 MNHEY, CDR2 SMNVEV (reference sequence). CDR3 size: 13 residues. Trimming shortened V by 8 bases and J by 3 bases, and 13 bases separated the two germline ends. The CDR3 is CASSGNKYTEAFF. The CDR3, as DNA: TGTGCCAGCTCGGGTAACAAGTACACTGAAGCTTTCTTT.

The V call is TRBV9, the J call TRBJ2-1; 14 bases line up with TRBD2. Germline loops: CDR1 SGDLS, CDR2 YYNGEE. Losses at the gene ends were 2 bases for V and 1 base for J; bases not matched to a gene: 5. The CDR3 spans 18 residues. CDR3 loop: CASSVPRTSGGSYNEQFF. In DNA form, the CDR3 reads TGTGCCAGCAGCGTCCCTAGGACTAGCGGGGGGTCCTACAATGAGCAGTTCTTC.

This clone has just a few counts. The J gene is TRBJ2-5, the V gene TRBV5-1; D might be TRBD1 (6 bases). This CDR3 is 14 amino acids long. Trimming took off 0 bases at V and 2 bases at J, with 8 bases between the two ends. CDR1 is SGHRS, CDR2 YFSETQ, per germline. The CDR3 region is CASSLGRGQETQYF. CDR3 DNA sequence: TGCGCCAGCAGCTTGGGTAGGGGGCAAGAGACCCAGTACTTC.

V and J are TRBV30 and TRBJ2-5; the match to TRBD2 covers 11 bases. The CDR3 has 14 residues. Germline lookup yields CDR1 GTSNPN and CDR2 SVGIG (reference sequence). With 0 bases clipped from V and 7 bases from J, the junction kept 4 bases outside the gene matches. The CDR3 bases are TGTGCCTGGAGTGTACTAGCGGGGGCCGTGACCCAGTACTTC. Protein: CAWSVLAGAVTQYF. Full variable domain (missing parts from reference TRBV30 and TRBJ2-5): SQTIHQWPATLVQPVGSPLSLECTVEGTSNPNLYWYRQAAGRGLQLLFYSVGIGQISSEVPQNLSASRPQDRQFILSSKKLLLSDSGFYLCAWSVLAGAVTQYFGPGTRLLVL.

This sequence joins TRBV6-5 and TRBJ2-1; 7 nucleotides agree with TRBD1. J gave up 3 bases and V 5 bases, and 7 bases lay outside the gene matches. The CDR3 is 15 amino acids. CDR1 is MNHEY and CDR2 is SVGAGI in the germline V gene. CDR3 nucleotides: TGTGCCAGCAGTCCAACAGGGGCGGTCTACAATGAGCAGTTCTTC. Its translation: CASSPTGAVYNEQFF.

V gene TRBV9 combines with J gene TRBJ1-1, with D tentatively TRBD1 (6 bases). CDR1 is SGDLS, CDR2 YYNGEE, per germline. The CDR3 runs 16 residues. The V and J ends lost 6 bases and 1 base respectively, with 19 bases between them. CDR3: CASTPGPGGWNTEAFF. CDR3 sequence (DNA): TGTGCCAGCACCCCCGGTCCGGGGGGCTGGAACACTGAAGCTTTCTTT.

The CDR3 loop is CASSSPGGGGETQYF. The CDR3 coding sequence is TGTGCCAGCAGCTCTCCCGGGGGGGGCGGAGAGACCCAGTACTTC. The chain joins TRBV11-2 to TRBJ2-5; 8 bases are shared with TRBD2. The V segment lost 4 bases and the J segment 4 bases; nucleotides outside the gene matches: 8. CDR1 and CDR2 (germline): SGHAT, FQNNGV. The CDR3 extends over 15 amino acids.

The V gene is TRBV9, the J gene TRBJ2-5; D is possibly TRBD2 (7 bases). Germline V lookup: CDR1 SGDLS, CDR2 YYNGEE. Trimming cost V 4 bases and J 5 bases, with 18 bases left between them. There are 15 residues in the CDR3. CDR3 sequence reads: CASSRVKGGVETQYF. CDR3 DNA: TGTGCCAGCAGCAGGGTCAAAGGGGGGGTGGAGACCCAGTACTTC. The entire variable domain, with the rest obtained from reference TRBV9 and TRBJ2-5, is as follows: DSGVTQTPKHLITATGQRVTLRCSPRSGDLSVYWYQQSLDQGLQFLIQYYNGEERAKGNILERFSAQQFPDLHSELNLSSLELGDSALYFCASSRVKGGVETQYFGPGTRLLVL.

The chain carries TRBV28 and TRBJ1-2; D is possibly TRBD1 (5 bases). The germline CDR1 and CDR2 sequences are MDHEN and SYDVKM. Trimming took off 2 bases at V and 7 bases at J, with 23 bases between the two ends. The CDR3 extends over 17 amino acids. CDR3 sequence reads: CASSLGSLGTQGSGYTF. The CDR3, as DNA: TGTGCCAGCAGTTTAGGCAGCTTAGGGACTCAAGGGAGTGGCTACACCTTC.

The chain combines TRBV6-5 with TRBJ2-5, with TRBD1 identical over 9 bases. The trim removed 5 bases at V and 2 bases at J, leaving 6 bases unmatched. Germline CDR1 MNHEY, CDR2 SVGAGI. This CDR3 is 15 amino acids long. DNA of the CDR3: TGTGCCAGCAGTCCGCCGGGACAGGGTCAAGAGACCCAGTACTTC. Protein: CASSPPGQGQETQYF.

The CDR3, as DNA: TGTGCCACCAGCAGAGAATTGACTCCCGGGAGCAATGAGCAGTTCTTC. Translating gives CATSRELTPGSNEQFF. This sequence joins TRBV15 and TRBJ2-1, with a weak D call TRBD2 (6 bases). Germline-derived CDR1 and CDR2 are LNHNV and YYDKDF (reference sequence). The CDR3 totals 16 residues. Deletions cut 0 bases from V and 6 bases from J, with 15 bases between.

The genes are TRBV27 and TRBJ2-3; D is perhaps TRBD1 (6 bases). The germline V gene has CDR1 MNHEY and CDR2 SMNVEV (reference sequence). This CDR3 is 15 amino acids long. V shed 5 bases and J shed 6 bases, with 18 bases lying between them. CDR3 sequence (DNA): TGTGCCAGCAGTACTCAGGGGCAGGTCACCGATACGCAGTATTTT. Translated, it gives CASSTQGQVTDTQYF.

The CDR3 here is CASSPDRNGGEKLFF. The DNA for the CDR3 is TGTGCCAGCTCACCGGACCGGAACGGGGGGGAAAAACTGTTTTTT. The chain uses TRBV18 and TRBJ1-4; maybe TRBD1 (5 bases). Germline assignment: CDR1 KGHSH and CDR2 LQKENI. This CDR3 spans 15 amino acids. V was clipped by 3 bases and J by 8 bases, with 16 bases between them. The full variable domain, its missing parts supplied by reference TRBV18 and TRBJ1-4, is NAGVMQNPRHLVRRRGQEARLRCSPMKGHSHVYWYRQLPEEGLKFMVYLQKENIIDESGMPKERFSAEFPKEGPSILRIQQVVRGDSAAYFCASSPDRNGGEKLFFGSGTQLSVL.

The chain links TRBV2 to TRBJ1-4; TRBD1 aligns across 7 bases. This CDR3 comprises 15 residues. Trimming removed 6 bases from V and 5 bases from J; junction bases left unmatched: 9. Per the germline V gene, CDR1 is SNHLY and CDR2 is FYNNEI. CDR3 protein: CASRPTGTVNEKLFF. Here the CDR3 DNA reads TGTGCCAGCAGACCCACCGGGACAGTCAATGAAAAACTGTTTTTT.

This rearrangement joins TRBV5-6 to TRBJ2-7, with 7 bases fitting TRBD1. The V and J ends lost 3 bases and 2 bases, in that order; junction bases with no gene match: 8. This CDR3 is built from 15 residues. CDR1 and CDR2 from the germline V gene are SGHDT and YYEEEE. The CDR3 coding sequence is TGTGCCAGCAGCTGGAGACAGGGAAGGGCCTACGAGCAGTACTTC. This sequence encodes CASSWRQGRAYEQYF. The full variable domain, in which reference TRBV5-6 and TRBJ2-7 provide the parts outside the CDR3, is DAGVTQSPTHLIKTRGQQVTLRCSPKSGHDTVSWYQQALGQGPQFIFQYYEEEERQRGNFPDRFSGHQFPNYSSELNVNALLLGDSALYLCASSWRQGRAYEQYFGPGTRLTVT.

The CDR3 loop is CASSSGQGFLNHGNTIYF. DNA of the CDR3: TGCGCCAGCAGCTCGGGACAGGGCTTCCTTAACCACGGAAACACCATATATTTT. The genes are TRBV5-1 and TRBJ1-3; 9 nucleotides match TRBD1. The CDR3 runs to 18 residues. The J segment lost 4 bases and the V segment lost 3 bases, leaving 14 bases of the junction unmatched. CDR1 and CDR2 from the germline V gene are SGHRS and YFSETQ.

This chain uses TRBV6-6 with TRBJ2-1, with D possibly TRBD2 on 6 matching bases. The CDR3 runs to 15 residues. V lost 5 bases to trimming and J lost 7 bases, with 18 bases between them. Germline CDR1 reads MNHNY; CDR2 reads SVGAGI (reference sequence). The CDR3, as DNA: TGTGCCAGCAGTAGGGTAGATGGGGGGTATAATGAGCAGTTCTTC. Residues: CASSRVDGGYNEQFF.

In DNA form, the CDR3 reads TGTGCCAGTAGTACCCGAGTAGGGAGCTCCTACGAGCAGTACTTC. Translated: CASSTRVGSSYEQYF. The rearrangement links TRBV19 to TRBJ2-7, with TRBD2 as a possible D gene (5 bases). CDR1 and CDR2 from the germline V gene are LNHDA and SQIVND (reference sequence). V was shortened by 4 bases and J by 0 bases, with 13 bases between the two germline ends. The CDR3 contains 15 residues.

The J gene is TRBJ1-2, the V gene TRBV27; D is possibly TRBD1 (5 bases). This CDR3 has 15 amino acids. V lost 10 bases and J 3 bases, leaving 21 bases between the germline ends. Germline V gene sequence: CDR1 MNHEY, CDR2 SMNVEV (reference sequence). CDR3 DNA sequence: TGTGCCACCTTTAAGTCGACCGGGACTCACTATGGCTACACCTTC. It is translated as CATFKSTGTHYGYTF.

The J gene is TRBJ2-7, the V gene TRBV9; TRBD2 might be the D (6 bases). The germline V gene encodes CDR1 SGDLS and CDR2 YYNGEE. The V and J ends lost 3 bases and 5 bases respectively, with 9 bases between them. There are 12 residues in the CDR3. The CDR3 DNA follows: TGTGCCAGCAGCGGAGCTAGCGACGAGCAGTACTTC. Translated: CASSGASDEQYF.

This clone was picked up one time. V and J are TRBV5-1 and TRBJ2-6, with 7 bases matching TRBD2. The V segment lost 3 bases and the J segment 0 bases; nucleotides outside the gene matches: 0. This CDR3 is 15 amino acids long. Per the germline V gene, CDR1 is SGHRS and CDR2 is YFSETQ. As DNA, the CDR3 is TGCGCCAGCAGCTGGGGGGGCTCTGGGGCCAACGTCCTGACTTTC. Its translation: CASSWGGSGANVLTF.

The chain combines TRBV5-5 with TRBJ1-1; 7 bases agree with TRBD1. Trimming removed 4 bases from V and 1 base from J; junction bases left unmatched: 10. Germline CDR1 reads SGHKS; CDR2 reads YYEKEE (reference sequence). The CDR3 has 16 amino acids. The DNA of the CDR3 is TGTGCCAGCAGCACACCGATGACAGGGACGAACACTGAAGCTTTCTTT. Amino acid sequence: CASSTPMTGTNTEAFF. Full variable domain (missing parts from reference TRBV5-5 and TRBJ1-1): DAGVTQSPTHLIKTRGQQVTLRCSPISGHKSVSWYQQVLGQGPQFIFQYYEKEERGRGNFPDRFSARQFPNYSSELNVNALLLGDSALYLCASSTPMTGTNTEAFFGQGTRLTVV.

With regard to this clone: A read error may produce the germline difference seen at one junction end. J is TRBJ2-3 and V is TRBV6-1, with 12 nucleotides matching TRBD2. Germline CDR1 reads MNHNS; CDR2 reads SASEGT. The CDR3 runs 19 residues. The DNA of the CDR3 is TGTGCCAGCAGAGAAGGGTTCGGGACTAGCGGGCGCAGCACAGATACGCAGTATTTT. Its translation is CASREGFGTSGRSTDTQYF.

The chain is built from TRBV5-8 and TRBJ2-7, with 8 positions matching TRBD2. With 2 bases clipped from V and 0 bases from J, the junction kept 7 bases outside the gene matches. Per the germline V gene, CDR1 is SGHTS and CDR2 is YDEGEE. This CDR3 comprises 16 residues. The CDR3 protein is CASSFLAGTSSYEQYF. The CDR3 nucleotides read TGTGCCAGCAGCTTCTTGGCGGGGACTAGCTCCTACGAGCAGTACTTC.

The rearrangement links TRBV29-1 to TRBJ1-1; 11 bases line up with TRBD1. The germline V gene encodes CDR1 SQVTM and CDR2 ANQGSEA. This CDR3 comprises 18 residues. V shed 2 bases and J 3 bases; nucleotides not matched to a gene: 14. The CDR3 loop reads CSVEPWTGGTRRDTEAFF. For the CDR3, the DNA is TGCAGCGTTGAACCATGGACAGGGGGCACACGGAGGGACACTGAAGCTTTCTTT.

The chain is built from TRBV11-3 and TRBJ2-7; TRBD2 matches 13 bases. Germline V gene lookup returns CDR1 SGHNT and CDR2 YENEEA. The CDR3 totals 16 residues. V trimming: 5 bases; J trimming: 6 bases; junction bases outside the gene matches: 10. The CDR3 DNA follows: TGTGCCAGCAGCCATCGGACTAGCGGGAGCTGGGGCGAGCAGTACTTC. Translation gives CASSHRTSGSWGEQYF.

This chain links TRBV14 with TRBJ2-3; D unresolved. Germline CDR1 is SGHDN and CDR2 is FVKESK. Trimming removed 3 bases at V and 11 bases at J, with 15 bases between. The CDR3 consists of 13 residues. The CDR3: CASSQVLPGEQYF. CDR3 DNA sequence: TGTGCCAGCAGCCAGGTCTTACCTGGAGAGCAGTATTTT.

The chain combines TRBV6-1 with TRBJ1-5; D not resolved. Trimming removed 8 bases at V and 1 base at J, with 6 bases between. The CDR3 is 12 amino acids. Germline V gene lookup returns CDR1 MNHNS and CDR2 SASEGT. The CDR3 spells CASRVSNQPQHF. CDR3 bases: TGTGCCAGCCGGGTGAGCAATCAGCCCCAGCATTTT.

This clone was found a few times. This rearrangement joins TRBV5-5 to TRBJ1-3; D is undetermined. V lost 3 bases to trimming and J lost 2 bases, with 24 bases between them. This CDR3 contains 19 residues. The germline V gene encodes CDR1 SGHKS and CDR2 YYEKEE (reference sequence). CDR3 loop: CASSSPPVSTRFTGNTIYF. Written as DNA, the CDR3 is TGTGCCAGCAGCTCACCTCCGGTCTCCACCCGTTTTACTGGAAACACCATATATTTT.